The 29 T cell receptor beta chains below all came from one sample that was sequenced in a study of beta chain features in type 1 diabetes. The isolated RNA, all of it, was reverse transcribed, so expressed TCRB transcripts were what got sequenced. Sequenced by immunoSEQ multiplex PCR; TCRdb stores in-frame clones only, minus some. The table lists around 250,000 clones, roughly 13% of them singletons. Study-wide points: When Type 1 diabetes patients were examined, their TCRB CDR3s proved moderately but significantly shorter in all four CD4+ subsets.

These receptors lack a known antigen. The sample comprised naive CD4+ T cells from blood. Receptors were obtained from a man aged 30 to 45 with type 1 diabetes.

The rearrangement uses TRBV7-6 and TRBJ2-7, with a tentative D call TRBD2 (5 bases). The CDR3 has 14 amino acids. The V end lost 1 base, the J end lost 4 bases, and 11 bases lay between the germline ends. The germline V gene has CDR1 SGHVS and CDR2 FNYEAQ. The CDR3 loop reads CASSLDEGLYEQYF. As DNA, the CDR3 is TGTGCCAGCAGCTTAGACGAGGGTTTATACGAGCAGTACTTC. The variable domain in full, with the rest retrieved from reference TRBV7-6 and TRBJ2-7, is GAGVSQSPRYKVTKRGQDVALRCDPISGHVSLYWYRQALGQGPEFLTYFNYEAQQDKSGLPNDRFSAERPEGSISTLTIQRTEQRDSAMYRCASSLDEGLYEQYFGPGTRLTVT.

The rearrangement uses TRBV5-1 and TRBJ2-3; 9 nucleotides match TRBD2. Germline V gives CDR1 SGHRS, CDR2 YFSETQ. This CDR3 region has 15 residues. V shed 3 bases, J shed 2 bases, and the junction held 4 bases outside the gene matches. The CDR3 coding sequence is TGCGCCAGCAGCTCGACTAGCGGCATCACAGATACGCAGTATTTT. This codes for CASSSTSGITDTQYF.

This clone appeared a few times. The genes are TRBV25-1 and TRBJ2-7; 8 bases match TRBD1. Germline CDR1 and CDR2: MGHDK and SYGVNS. This CDR3 spans 13 amino acids. V shed 6 bases and J 5 bases; nucleotides not matched to a gene: 6. The CDR3 sequence: CASRMDRADEQYF. The CDR3 DNA is TGTGCCAGCAGGATGGACAGGGCTGACGAGCAGTACTTC.

CDR3 amino acids: CASSRGTVGSYGYTF. The CDR3 DNA follows: TGTGCCAGCAGCCGAGGGACAGTAGGCAGCTATGGCTACACCTTC. The chain carries TRBV7-9 and TRBJ1-2; 7 bases align to TRBD1. CDR3 length equals 15 residues. Germline loops: CDR1 SEHNR, CDR2 FQNEAQ (reference sequence). J was trimmed by 4 bases and V by 5 bases; bases with no gene match: 10.

The chain combines TRBV7-7 with TRBJ2-3; 7 nucleotides agree with TRBD1. CDR1 SSHAT and CDR2 FNYEAQ come from the germline V gene (reference sequence). The V segment lost 5 bases and the J segment 3 bases; nucleotides outside the gene matches: 5. This CDR3 is built from 14 residues. CDR3 nucleotide sequence: TGTGCCAGCAGCCAGATGGGACAGACAGATACGCAGTATTTT. This codes for CASSQMGQTDTQYF.

The rearrangement joins TRBV19 to TRBJ1-5; 11 bases are shared with TRBD1. The CDR3 length is 13 residues. Unmatched junction bases numbered 0, after V lost 6 bases and J lost 5 bases. The germline V gene encodes CDR1 LNHDA and CDR2 SQIVND (reference sequence). The CDR3 sequence is CASRGQGDQPQHF. The CDR3 nucleotides are TGTGCCAGTAGGGGACAGGGGGATCAGCCCCAGCATTTT.

This clone was observed a handful of times. The genes are TRBV5-1 and TRBJ2-5; D is possibly TRBD1 (5 bases). CDR1 is SGHRS, CDR2 YFSETQ, per germline. V was clipped by 2 bases and J by 0 bases, with 8 bases between them. There are 14 residues in the CDR3. In DNA, the CDR3 is TGCGCCAGCAGCTTCGGACACAACCAAGAGACCCAGTACTTC. Translating gives CASSFGHNQETQYF.

In this sample, this clone turned up a few times. CDR3 sequence: CASSLGLAAGDPYNEQFF. The CDR3, as DNA: TGTGCCAGCAGCTTGGGACTAGCGGCAGGGGACCCCTACAATGAGCAGTTCTTC. This chain joins TRBV5-4 and TRBJ2-1; 9 positions match TRBD2. The CDR3 sequence is 18 residues long. Germline CDR1 is SGHNT and CDR2 is YYREEE (reference sequence). The trim removed 0 bases at V and 2 bases at J, leaving 9 bases unmatched.

This clone showed up just a few times. The J gene is TRBJ2-7, the V gene TRBV30; a possible D gene is TRBD1 (5 bases). V lost 3 bases and J 4 bases, leaving 7 bases between the germline ends. Per the germline V gene, CDR1 is GTSNPN and CDR2 is SVGIG (reference sequence). There are 11 residues in the CDR3. CDR3: CAWSAGYEQYF. In DNA form, the CDR3 reads TGTGCCTGGAGCGCAGGGTACGAGCAGTACTTC.

J is TRBJ2-2 and V is TRBV5-1; TRBD2 matches 8 bases. Germline CDR1 SGHRS, CDR2 YFSETQ. This CDR3 region has 16 residues. Unmatched junction bases numbered 9, after V lost 5 bases and J lost 3 bases. The CDR3 region has the DNA TGCGCCAGCAGATCGGGAGGGACTCGAGACACCGGGGAGCTGTTTTTT. Protein product: CASRSGGTRDTGELFF. The full variable domain, in which reference TRBV5-1 and TRBJ2-2 provide the parts outside the CDR3, is KAGVTQTPRYLIKTRGQQVTLSCSPISGHRSVSWYQQTPGQGLQFLFEYFSETQRNKGNFPGRFSGRQFSNSRSEMNVSTLELGDSALYLCASRSGGTRDTGELFFGEGSRLTVL.

This clone was seen only a few times. The chain has TRBV27 and TRBJ1-5; D gene ambiguous. Between the trimmed V and J ends, which lost 3 bases and 2 bases, there was a span of 17 bases. This CDR3 has 17 residues. Germline CDR1 and CDR2: MNHEY and SMNVEV (reference sequence). The CDR3 nucleotides are TGTGCCAGCAGTTTGGTGGCCGCAGGTTCTGGCAATCAGCCCCAGCATTTT. It is translated as CASSLVAAGSGNQPQHF.

This clone was seen more than once but under ten times. The chain couples TRBV10-3 to TRBJ2-1; 9 nucleotides agree with TRBD1. This CDR3 has 12 amino acids. The germline V gene encodes CDR1 ENHRY and CDR2 SYGVKD. Unmatched junction bases numbered 4, after V lost 11 bases and J lost 5 bases. The chain's CDR3 is CAARQGDNEQFF. CDR3 bases: TGTGCCGCGAGACAGGGGGACAATGAGCAGTTCTTC.

About this clone itself: The junction departs from the called germline gene at one end, perhaps through a read error. The genes are TRBV7-7 and TRBJ1-4; 7 positions agree with TRBD1. The CDR3 loop spans 16 amino acids. CDR1 and CDR2 from the germline V gene are SSHAT and FNYEAQ (reference sequence). The CDR3 sequence is CASSFGTAGPNEKLFF. The CDR3, as DNA: TGTGCTAGCAGCTTTGGGACAGCTGGTCCTAATGAAAAACTGTTTTTT. Full variable domain (missing parts from reference TRBV7-7 and TRBJ1-4): GAGVSQSPRYKVTKRGQDVTLRCDPISSHATLYWYQQALGQGPEFLTYFNYEAQPDKSGLPSDRFSAERPEGSISTLTIQRTEQRDSAMYRCASSFGTAGPNEKLFFGSGTQLSVL.

The rearrangement links TRBV5-1 to TRBJ2-3, with TRBD2 matching 9 bases. With V trimmed by 4 bases and J by 4 bases, 10 bases remained unmatched. Germline V gene lookup returns CDR1 SGHRS and CDR2 YFSETQ. The CDR3 consists of 16 residues. CDR3 sequence: CASSPESSGRPDTQYF. For the CDR3, the DNA is TGCGCCAGCAGCCCTGAAAGTAGCGGGAGACCAGATACGCAGTATTTT.

The chain has TRBV5-1 and TRBJ1-1; TRBD1 matches at 9 bases. After removal of 4 bases from V and 5 bases from J, the junction contained 9 bases not matched to a gene. The germline V gene has CDR1 SGHRS and CDR2 YFSETQ. The CDR3 extends over 15 amino acids. CDR3 amino acids: CASSLEQTGGTEAFF. The CDR3 DNA is TGCGCCAGCAGCCTTGAACAGACAGGGGGGACTGAAGCTTTCTTT.

V usage is TRBV18 and J usage is TRBJ2-7; D possibly corresponds to TRBD2 (6 bases). The V end was cut by 6 bases, the J end by 3 bases, with 18 bases between. This CDR3 region has 15 residues. Germline CDR1 reads KGHSH; CDR2 reads LQKENI. The CDR3 reads CASSLGLGVIYEQYF. For the CDR3, the DNA is TGTGCCAGCTCTCTGGGACTGGGGGTGATCTACGAGCAGTACTTC.

This clone was found a few times. V gene TRBV29-1 combines with J gene TRBJ2-1; 12 nucleotides line up with TRBD2. With 6 bases clipped from V and 0 bases from J, the junction kept 3 bases outside the gene matches. The CDR3 extends over 15 amino acids. Germline V gene lookup returns CDR1 SQVTM and CDR2 ANQGSEA. CDR3 nucleotide sequence: TGCAGCGTGGGACTAGCGGGTAGCTCCTACAATGAGCAGTTCTTC. Translated: CSVGLAGSSYNEQFF.

The rearrangement links TRBV5-1 to TRBJ2-3; D might be TRBD2 (7 bases). Germline V gives CDR1 SGHRS, CDR2 YFSETQ. V gave up 4 bases and J gave up 5 bases, with 17 bases separating them. CDR3 length equals 15 residues. CDR3 in amino acids: CASSLGGRLGDTQYF. DNA of the CDR3: TGCGCCAGCAGCCTCGGGGGGCGCTTGGGAGATACGCAGTATTTT.

This clone was counted a few times. The genes are TRBV11-2 and TRBJ2-3; D call uncertain. The ends were cut back, 4 bases at V and 12 bases at J, with 14 bases in the middle. CDR3 length: 12 amino acids. Germline V gene data show CDR1 as SGHAT and CDR2 as FQNNGV. The CDR3 sequence: CASSSALVSQYF. The DNA for the CDR3 is TGTGCCAGCAGCTCCGCCCTAGTTAGTCAGTATTTT.

In nucleotides, the CDR3 is TGTGCCAGCAGCCACGCGGGAGGCCCTGGGGAGACCCAGTACTTC. This encodes CASSHAGGPGETQYF. The chain is built from TRBV9 and TRBJ2-5; 8 bases are shared with TRBD2. Germline V CDR1 and CDR2: SGDLS, YYNGEE. J lost 5 bases, V lost 4 bases, and 10 bases had no gene match. The CDR3 totals 15 residues.

This clone was picked up a small number of times. The chain couples TRBV4-1 to TRBJ1-2, with TRBD1 identical over 7 bases. The V gene's germline CDR1 is MGHRA and CDR2 YSYEKL. V was pared by 0 bases and J by 4 bases, with 2 bases of the junction left unmatched. The length of the CDR3 is 14 residues. The CDR3 DNA sequence: TGCGCCAGCAGCCAAGATGACAGGGCCTATGGCTACACCTTC. Translating it yields CASSQDDRAYGYTF.

V usage is TRBV5-4 and J usage is TRBJ1-1; D is possibly TRBD1 (5 bases). V was pared by 3 bases and J by 4 bases, with 16 bases between. The CDR3 runs to 15 residues. The germline CDR1 and CDR2 sequences are SGHNT and YYREEE (reference sequence). CDR3 DNA: TGTGCCAGCAGCTCAATTCGGGTGCAGGGCACTGAAGCTTTCTTT. It codes for CASSSIRVQGTEAFF. Complete variable domain (other parts from reference TRBV5-4 and TRBJ1-1): ETGVTQSPTHLIKTRGQQVTLRCSSQSGHNTVSWYQQALGQGPQFIFQYYREEENGRGNFPPRFSGLQFPNYSSELNVNALELDDSALYLCASSSIRVQGTEAFFGQGTRLTVV.

The chain couples TRBV5-1 to TRBJ1-2, with D perhaps matching TRBD1 (5 bases). V was shortened by 4 bases and J by 2 bases, with 15 bases between the two germline ends. Germline CDR1 reads SGHRS; CDR2 reads YFSETQ. The CDR3 totals 15 residues. CDR3 protein: CASSRSTDRNYGYTF. Here the CDR3 DNA reads TGCGCCAGCAGCCGATCAACCGACAGAAACTATGGCTACACCTTC. Full variable domain (missing parts from reference TRBV5-1 and TRBJ1-2): KAGVTQTPRYLIKTRGQQVTLSCSPISGHRSVSWYQQTPGQGLQFLFEYFSETQRNKGNFPGRFSGRQFSNSRSEMNVSTLELGDSALYLCASSRSTDRNYGYTFGSGTRLTVV.

This clone has more than one count but fewer than ten. The rearrangement joins TRBV5-1 to TRBJ1-2; possible D gene TRBD1, 6 bases. CDR1 SGHRS and CDR2 YFSETQ come from the germline V gene. Trimming shortened V by 4 bases and J by 6 bases, and 16 bases separated the two germline ends. The CDR3 contains 14 residues. CDR3 loop: CASSVLQGRDGYTF. For the CDR3, the DNA is TGCGCCAGCAGCGTCCTACAGGGTAGGGATGGCTACACCTTC.

This clone was detected a few times. This rearrangement joins TRBV12-5 to TRBJ2-6; D is unclear. The V gene lost 1 base and the J gene lost 0 bases, with 7 bases spanning the gap. The CDR3 has 16 residues. CDR1 and CDR2 (germline): LGHNT, FRNRAP. The CDR3: CASGLESGSGANVLTF. Written as DNA, the CDR3 is TGTGCTAGTGGTTTGGAATCAGGCTCTGGGGCCAACGTCCTGACTTTC.

The chain combines TRBV30 with TRBJ2-2; 10 nucleotides agree with TRBD2. The CDR3 contains 16 residues. In germline, CDR1 is GTSNPN, CDR2 SVGIG (reference sequence). With V trimmed by 3 bases and J by 4 bases, 8 bases remained unmatched. The CDR3: CAWSPRAGGSTGELFF. The CDR3 nucleotides read TGTGCCTGGAGCCCCCGAGCGGGGGGGTCCACCGGGGAGCTGTTTTTT.

This clone was detected only a few times. This chain connects TRBV15 to TRBJ2-2; D is unclear. This CDR3 has 13 amino acids. V lost 0 bases to trimming and J lost 7 bases, with 6 bases between them. Looked up from germline, CDR1 is LNHNV and CDR2 is YYDKDF (reference sequence). CDR3 DNA: TGTGCCACCAGCAGAGATTTCAGCGGGGAGCTGTTTTTT. Amino acid sequence: CATSRDFSGELFF.

In its sample, this clone was seen a few times. The chain links TRBV19 to TRBJ2-3; a possible D gene is TRBD1 (5 bases). The CDR3 length is 13 residues. Per the germline V gene, CDR1 is LNHDA and CDR2 is SQIVND (reference sequence). Trimming cost V 6 bases and J 1 base, with 8 bases left between them. For the CDR3, the DNA is TGTGCCAGTAGCATGACAGGCACAGATACGCAGTATTTT. Protein product: CASSMTGTDTQYF.

This clone was detected a few times. The chain uses TRBV7-9 and TRBJ1-1, with 9 bases lining up with TRBD1. V gave up 7 bases and J gave up 4 bases; unmatched junction bases: 10. The germline CDR1 and CDR2 sequences are SEHNR and FQNEAQ (reference sequence). CDR3 length equals 15 residues. The CDR3 sequence: CASTPGTGWSTEAFF. CDR3 nucleotides: TGTGCCAGCACCCCCGGGACAGGGTGGAGCACTGAAGCTTTCTTT.